This TCR beta chain was sequenced for a study of T cell repertoires in ileal Crohn's disease. Time point given: neoterminal ileum biopsy at postoperative endoscopy, about 6 months after surgery. The method was immunoSEQ multiplex PCR; TCRdb's version includes in-frame clones alone and lacks a portion of them. This sample has over 10,000 clones, with about three quarters found just once. Per the germline V gene, CDR1 is SGHTS and CDR2 is YDEGEE. V was pared by 3 bases and J by 7 bases, with 20 bases between. The CDR3 length is 16 residues. The chain links TRBV5-8 to TRBJ1-5; D is perhaps TRBD1 (5 bases). This TCR was recovered from an adult with Crohn's disease. Sequencing used ileal tissue. CDR3 DNA: TGTGCCAGCAGCTACTGGGGAGGGGTACGGGGACAGCCCCAGCATTTT. Translation: CASSYWGGVRGQPQHF.